This T cell receptor (beta chain) is drawn from a study of cytomegalovirus exposure and HLA in healthy donors. Study-wide context: Across 300 to 400 genotyped donors, around 80% landed in the Caucasian-associated ancestry cluster.

About this clone: Its specificity is unknown.

The PCR used 60 Vbeta and 13 Jbeta primers. Here immunoSEQ multiplex PCR was the method, and the copy in TCRdb shows in-frame clones only, minus some. The sample shows 200,000 to 250,000 clones, approximately 82% of them seen only once. Findings and limits, study-wide: Productive rates of about 90% or about 30% were seen for most TCR beta V segments in an earlier analysis. It was 150 to 200 TCR beta chains that were listed as cytomegalovirus-associated.

The germline gives CDR1 GTSNPN, CDR2 SVGIG (reference sequence). V was clipped by 2 bases and J by 0 bases, with 10 bases between them. The CDR3 extends over 14 amino acids. The sample comprised PBMCs. V and J are TRBV30 and TRBJ1-1; unclear D gene. This TCR was recovered from a woman aged 40 to 50 in good health and CMV-seronegative. The CDR3 nucleotides are TGTGCCTGGAGTACCGGGGTCATGAACACTGAAGCTTTCTTT. This sequence encodes CAWSTGVMNTEAFF.